This T cell receptor (delta chain) appears in the sequencing data of a study of gamma-delta chains in newborns, infants, children. Study information: Microbial exposure reportedly drives polyclonal innate γδ T cell expansion after birth.

TCRdb called clones from the reads again using CATT. The data hold more than 6,500 delta-chain clones, with 1.5% to 2% observed a single time. This CDR3 is built from 15 residues. Per the germline V gene, CDR1 is GEAIGNYY and CDR2 is EKD. The germline V and J ends were trimmed by 0 bases and 8 bases, with 18 bases remaining between them. Within the sample, this clone is medium-sized. The sample carries other DNA sequences with the same CDR3. The V and J genes are TRDV2 and TRDJ1, with D possibly matching TRDD3 (6 bases). This receptor was taken from a child who was a newborn, infant or young child, either healthy, febrile or measles-vaccinated (not recorded which). The sequencing input was blood. CDR3 sequence reads: CACDTLGAIGPKLIF. The CDR3 nucleotides are TGTGCCTGTGACACCTTGGGGGCCATAGGACCAAAACTCATCTTT.